This T cell receptor (beta chain) was recovered during a study of blood T cells in healthy people across ages. A second PCR, run for about 7 to 11 cycles, used a sample-barcoded 5' primer plus a J-beta primer mix. A single record per CDR3 protein comes from TCRdb applying MiXCR to the 5' RACE reads. The sample contains hundreds of thousands of distinct CDR3 sequences, approximately 39% of which appear only once. The CDR3 covers 14 residues. Germline V gene sequence: CDR1 DFQATT, CDR2 SNEGSKA (reference sequence). Isolating PBMCs gave at least 6.5 million of these cells per sample. Total RNA extracted from each sample amounted to at least 5.5 micrograms.

The gene calls are TRBV20-1 and TRBJ2-5, with D unclear. The assigned J gene may be wrong: the sequence end matches TRBJ2-7 better. The TCR comes from a woman between 55 and 75 years old in good health. Source material: blood. CDR3 loop: CSAKTVTLLHEQYF. The CDR3, as DNA: TGCAGTGCCAAAACAGTAACCCTTCTCCACGAGCAGTACTTC.